This T cell receptor (beta chain) was found in a study of control samples from healthy donors and cancer patients. Germline CDR1 SGHVS, CDR2 FNYEAQ. The V gene lost 1 base and the J gene lost 7 bases, with 14 bases spanning the gap. CDR3 length equals 16 residues. This clone was seen only once. Assay used: immunoSEQ multiplex PCR; TCRdb lists only in-frame clones, some missing. The table shows 150,000 to 200,000 clones, with 91% occurring only once. Sequencing input: blood. This sequence joins TRBV7-6 and TRBJ1-6; D unresolved. The receptor's source is a woman aged 40 to 49 in good health. DNA for the CDR3: TGTGCCAGCAGCTTAGGGGCTACCCTTCTCAATTCACCCCTCCACTTT. Protein product: CASSLGATLLNSPLHF.